Following are 27 T cell receptor beta chains from one sample sequenced in a study of blood T cells in healthy people across ages (dated by TCRdb to the mid-2010s). Libraries were made using 5' RACE. Sequencing took place on an Illumina HiSeq 2500. A second PCR of about 6 to 12 cycles was run with a J-beta primer mix and a sample-barcoded 5' primer. TCRdb reprocessing: public reads trimmed at Q25 with fastp, clones called with MiXCR, in-frame beta chains kept. Entries are consolidated by CDR3 protein sequence, retaining the most common genes and DNA. Counted in this sample were about 2 million distinct CDR3 sequences; approximately 50% of them appeared once. The ten largest make up less than 2.5% of the sample. Input material: blood. The receptors were sampled from a woman between 35 and 50 years old in good health.

This clonotype was picked up a small number of times. The genes are TRBV6-1 and TRBJ1-6; D gene uncertain. The CDR3 length is 14 residues. V was cut by 1 base and J by 6 bases, with 7 bases left in between. CDR1 is MNHNS and CDR2 is SASEGT in the germline V gene. CDR3 loop: CASSEGAGNSPLHF. The CDR3 DNA follows: TGTGCCAGCAGTGAAGGGGCAGGTAATTCACCCCTCCACTTT.

The V call is TRBV28, the J call TRBJ2-7; maybe TRBD1 (6 bases). Per the germline V gene, CDR1 is MDHEN and CDR2 is SYDVKM. V gave up 6 bases and J gave up 9 bases, with 21 bases separating them. This CDR3 is built from 14 residues. CDR3 residues: CASSLQGTNLAQYF. The CDR3 nucleotides read TGTGCCAGCAGCCTGCAGGGGACAAATTTGGCGCAGTACTTC.

The rearrangement links TRBV10-3 to TRBJ1-2; D is uncertain. The CDR3 spans 15 residues. CDR1 ENHRY and CDR2 SYGVKD come from the germline V gene. V lost 6 bases, J lost 6 bases, and 20 bases lay in between. In DNA form, the CDR3 reads TGTGCCATCAGGGCTGCGGGATCCGGTGGTGATGGCTACACCTTC. Residues: CAIRAAGSGGDGYTF.

This clonotype came up a few times. The chain combines TRBV6-5 with TRBJ2-5; tentative D call: TRBD1 (6 bases). The CDR3 runs to 14 residues. Trimming cost V 1 base and J 2 bases, with 8 bases left between them. Per germline, CDR1 MNHEY and CDR2 SVGAGI. Written as DNA, the CDR3 is TGTGCCAGCAGTTACTACCAGGGGCAAGAGACCCAGTACTTC. It codes for CASSYYQGQETQYF.

Points on this clonotype: One end of the junction is discordant with germline, which a read error may explain. This chain links TRBV4-3 with TRBJ1-2; 7 nucleotides align to TRBD1. In germline, CDR1 is LGHNA, CDR2 YSLEER. The CDR3 contains 18 residues. Here the CDR3 reads CASSQDLVGSGGNCGYTF. The CDR3 nucleotides read TGCGCCAGCAGCCAAGATCTTGTCGGGTCAGGGGGAAACTGTGGCTACACCTTC.

The chain recombines TRBV12-3 or TRBV12-4 with TRBJ1-6, with a tentative D call TRBD1 (5 bases). V lost 6 bases and J lost 6, with 18 bases in between. This CDR3 has 16 amino acids. DNA for the CDR3: TGTGCCAGCAGCACCGTTCGGGGACCACCTAATTCACCCCTCCACTTT. Translated: CASSTVRGPPNSPLHF.

This clonotype was seen only a few times. The chain employs TRBV28 and TRBJ2-1, with 7 bases that match TRBD1. The CDR3 sequence is 17 residues long. The V gene's germline CDR1 is MDHEN and CDR2 SYDVKM. Trimming took 6 bases from V and 8 from J; bases not matched to a gene: 19. CDR3 residues: CASSPVLDRDLRYEQFF. CDR3 DNA sequence: TGTGCCAGCAGCCCGGTCCTCGACAGGGACCTTCGTTATGAGCAGTTCTTC.

This clonotype was found once. The chain employs TRBV12-3 or TRBV12-4 and TRBJ2-1, with 12 positions matching TRBD2. This CDR3 contains 15 residues. The V segment lost 6 bases and the J segment 8 bases; nucleotides outside the gene matches: 8. CDR3 region: CASSATSGGTYEQFF. The CDR3 bases are TGTGCCAGCAGCGCCACTAGCGGGGGGACCTATGAGCAGTTCTTC.

This clonotype was counted only a few times. V usage is TRBV12-3 or TRBV12-4 and J usage is TRBJ2-1, with D possibly TRBD1 on 6 matching bases. CDR3 length equals 16 residues. V lost 5 bases, J lost 3 bases, and 17 bases lay in between. CDR3 sequence: CASSRGDRQIYNEQFF. The CDR3 region has the DNA TGTGCCAGCAGTCGGGGTGACAGGCAAATCTACAATGAGCAGTTCTTC.

V is TRBV28 and J is TRBJ1-5; D is unclear. Germline CDR1 is MDHEN and CDR2 is SYDVKM. This CDR3 is built from 13 residues. V shed 8 bases and J shed 0 bases, with 8 bases lying between them. The CDR3: CASQRDSNQPQHF. The CDR3, as DNA: TGTGCCAGCCAAAGGGATAGCAATCAGCCCCAGCATTTT.

This chain connects TRBV7-2 to TRBJ2-7; 9 nucleotides align to TRBD2. V gave up 4 bases and J gave up 4 bases; unmatched junction bases: 8. Germline V gene data show CDR1 as SGHTA and CDR2 as FQGNSA. This CDR3 has 15 residues. CDR3 sequence reads: CASSYFAGGQYEQYF. The DNA of the CDR3 is TGTGCCAGCAGCTACTTCGCGGGGGGGCAATACGAGCAGTACTTC.

The gene calls are TRBV12-3 or TRBV12-4 and TRBJ2-1; 14 nucleotides match TRBD2. J gave up 8 bases and V 7 bases, and 13 bases lay outside the gene matches. This CDR3 comprises 17 residues. CDR3 sequence: CASTFGTSGGYLDEQFF. CDR3 coding DNA: TGTGCCAGCACCTTCGGGACTAGCGGGGGCTACTTGGATGAGCAGTTCTTC.

J is TRBJ2-3 and V is TRBV5-1; 7 bases align to TRBD2. Germline-derived CDR1 and CDR2 are SGHRS and YFSETQ. The V and J ends lost 0 bases and 4 bases, in that order; junction bases with no gene match: 5. CDR3 length: 15 residues. The CDR3 loop reads CASSLGDYQADTQYF. The CDR3, as DNA: TGCGCCAGCAGCTTGGGGGACTACCAAGCAGATACGCAGTATTTT. Drawing the rest from reference TRBV5-1 and TRBJ2-3, the complete variable domain is KAGVTQTPRYLIKTRGQQVTLSCSPISGHRSVSWYQQTPGQGLQFLFEYFSETQRNKGNFPGRFSGRQFSNSRSEMNVSTLELGDSALYLCASSLGDYQADTQYFGPGTRLTVL.

V usage is TRBV15 and J usage is TRBJ2-1; possible D gene TRBD1, 6 bases. The CDR3 is 13 amino acids. V was trimmed by 5 bases and J by 9 bases, leaving 14 bases between them. Germline CDR1 LNHNV, CDR2 YYDKDF (reference sequence). The CDR3 loop is CATSGTGIGEQFF. The CDR3 DNA is TGTGCCACCAGCGGAACAGGGATTGGTGAGCAGTTCTTC.

The chain recombines TRBV6-1 with TRBJ2-3; TRBD1 aligns across 7 bases. This CDR3 contains 15 residues. The J segment lost 2 bases and the V segment lost 8 bases, leaving 10 bases of the junction unmatched. The germline CDR1 and CDR2 sequences are MNHNS and SASEGT. CDR3 protein: CASGYTGANTDTQYF. The CDR3, as DNA: TGTGCCAGCGGCTACACAGGGGCCAACACAGATACGCAGTATTTT.

This clonotype was recorded once. This chain links TRBV12-3 or TRBV12-4 with TRBJ1-6, with 8 positions matching TRBD1. With 6 bases clipped from V and 5 bases from J, the junction kept 6 bases outside the gene matches. This CDR3 spans 15 amino acids. The CDR3 sequence is CASRPRTGHNSPLHF. The CDR3, as DNA: TGTGCCAGCAGACCCCGGACAGGGCATAATTCACCCCTCCACTTT.

The chain combines TRBV15 with TRBJ1-5, with 8 bases fitting TRBD1. CDR3 length: 16 amino acids. V lost 2 bases to trimming and J lost 2 bases; unmatched junction nucleotides: 5. CDR1 is LNHNV, CDR2 YYDKDF, per germline (reference sequence). The CDR3 spells CATSRRQGLRNQPQHF. In nucleotides, the CDR3 is TGTGCCACCAGCAGAAGACAGGGGTTGCGCAATCAGCCCCAGCATTTT.

This clonotype was detected only once. The chain recombines TRBV7-2 with TRBJ1-2; 8 positions match TRBD1. The V and J ends lost 8 bases and 0 bases, in that order; junction bases with no gene match: 11. CDR3 size: 16 residues. The germline V gene has CDR1 SGHTA and CDR2 FQGNSA. For the CDR3, the DNA is TGTGCCAGCCATTGGGACAGGCGATATGCTAACTATGGCTACACCTTC. Protein product: CASHWDRRYANYGYTF.

V gene TRBV29-1 combines with J gene TRBJ2-1, with D maybe TRBD2 (5 bases). Matching the DNA end better, TRBJ2-7 makes the J call doubtful. This CDR3 is 12 amino acids long. Germline-derived CDR1 and CDR2 are SQVTM and ANQGSEA. The CDR3 is CSTKRDYNEQYF. The CDR3 bases are TGCAGCACTAAGAGGGATTACAATGAGCAGTACTTC.

Turning to this clonotype: An end of the junction differs from the germline gene, which may be a read error. The gene calls are TRBV12-3 or TRBV12-4 and TRBJ2-1, with a possible D match to TRBD1 (5 bases). The CDR3 spans 14 residues. The CDR3 loop reads CASRSDSSYDEQFF. The CDR3 DNA reads TGTGCCAGCAGATCCGACAGCTCCTACGATGAGCAGTTCTTC.

The V gene is TRBV4-2, the J gene TRBJ2-3; the D gene is possibly TRBD1 (6 bases). V was cut by 1 base and J by 0 bases, with 11 bases left in between. The CDR3 loop spans 16 amino acids. Germline V CDR1 and CDR2: LGHNA, YNFKEQ. CDR3 loop: CASSQVQGSSTDTQYF. CDR3 in DNA: TGTGCCAGCAGCCAAGTACAGGGAAGTAGCACAGATACGCAGTATTTT.

The chain employs TRBV29-1 and TRBJ1-1, with a tentative D call TRBD1 (5 bases). CDR3 length: 12 amino acids. CDR1 is SQVTM and CDR2 is ANQGSEA in the germline V gene. Trimming removed 2 bases from V and 3 bases from J, with 7 bases in between. The CDR3 bases are TGCAGCGTTGAACGGGGGGACACTGAAGCTTTCTTT. Residues: CSVERGDTEAFF.

The J gene is TRBJ2-1, the V gene TRBV14; 8 bases match TRBD2. The germline gives CDR1 SGHDN, CDR2 FVKESK. The CDR3 runs 16 residues. The ends lost 4 bases at V and 7 bases at J; junction bases unmatched: 12. The CDR3 spells CASSLSRGLGSNEQFF. CDR3 nucleotides: TGTGCCAGCAGCCTATCGAGGGGACTAGGAAGTAATGAGCAGTTCTTC.

The chain combines TRBV6-5 with TRBJ2-2; a weak D match, TRBD2 (5 bases). V was clipped by 0 bases and J by 1 base, with 9 bases between them. The germline gives CDR1 MNHEY, CDR2 SVGAGI. This CDR3 contains 16 residues. This CDR3 is CASSYSPLGNTGELFF. The CDR3 nucleotides read TGTGCCAGCAGTTACTCTCCACTAGGGAACACCGGGGAGCTGTTTTTT.

This clonotype was detected only once. The J gene is TRBJ2-1, the V gene TRBV7-2, with D perhaps TRBD1 or TRBD2 (5 bases each). Germline CDR1 and CDR2: SGHTA and FQGNSA. The CDR3 contains 15 residues. Trimming stripped 4 bases from V and 5 bases from J, with 15 bases between. CDR3 coding DNA: TGTGCCAGCAGCTACATCGGGACGTTTGACAATGAGCAGTTCTTC. Its translation is CASSYIGTFDNEQFF.

The rearrangement joins TRBV29-1 to TRBJ2-5, with 9 nucleotides matching TRBD1. The DNA end is a closer match to TRBJ2-7, so the J assignment may be wrong. The CDR3 covers 12 residues. From germline, CDR1 is SQVTM and CDR2 ANQGSEA. The CDR3 DNA reads as TGCAGCGTTAGCACAGGGGGCGGCGAGCAGTACTTC. This translates into CSVSTGGGEQYF.

This clonotype has more than one count but fewer than ten. CDR3 coding DNA: TGCAGTGCCGACCCCTCAAGCGGCAACACAGATACGCAGTATTTT. As protein: CSADPSSGNTDTQYF. V is TRBV20-1 and J is TRBJ2-3, with a weak D call TRBD2 (5 bases). The CDR3 runs 15 residues. Trimming removed 6 bases from V and 2 bases from J, with 18 bases in between. Germline V gene data show CDR1 as DFQATT and CDR2 as SNEGSKA (reference sequence).